This T cell receptor beta chain was captured by sequencing in a study of cytomegalovirus exposure and HLA in healthy donors. About the research overall: An early data release held tens of millions of unique TCRs from HLA-typed donors.

PCR amplification relied on 60 Vbeta primers (plus 13 Jbeta primers). Sequencing was performed with immunoSEQ multiplex PCR; in TCRdb, only in-frame clones are kept and a portion is missing. This table has 120,000 or so clones, under 12% appearing once. Concerning this clone: Its target is not known.

Findings and caveats of the study: Most subjects' HLA-A and HLA-B alleles were reportedly predicted from TCR beta sequences. Cytomegalovirus association was assigned to under 200 TCR beta chains. Several top significant clusters appeared, in a later analysis, to be linked to common viral pathogens.

There are 14 residues in the CDR3. Per the germline V gene, CDR1 is SGHAT and CDR2 is FQNNGV. The germline V and J ends were trimmed by 5 bases and 3 bases, with 13 bases remaining between them. The sequencing input was PBMCs. This receptor was obtained from a woman aged 18 to 35 in good health and CMV-seropositive. The chain uses TRBV11-2 and TRBJ2-5; no definite D call. The CDR3 reads CASSRPPEKETQYF. CDR3 sequence (DNA): TGTGCCAGCAGCAGGCCTCCGGAGAAAGAGACCCAGTACTTC.